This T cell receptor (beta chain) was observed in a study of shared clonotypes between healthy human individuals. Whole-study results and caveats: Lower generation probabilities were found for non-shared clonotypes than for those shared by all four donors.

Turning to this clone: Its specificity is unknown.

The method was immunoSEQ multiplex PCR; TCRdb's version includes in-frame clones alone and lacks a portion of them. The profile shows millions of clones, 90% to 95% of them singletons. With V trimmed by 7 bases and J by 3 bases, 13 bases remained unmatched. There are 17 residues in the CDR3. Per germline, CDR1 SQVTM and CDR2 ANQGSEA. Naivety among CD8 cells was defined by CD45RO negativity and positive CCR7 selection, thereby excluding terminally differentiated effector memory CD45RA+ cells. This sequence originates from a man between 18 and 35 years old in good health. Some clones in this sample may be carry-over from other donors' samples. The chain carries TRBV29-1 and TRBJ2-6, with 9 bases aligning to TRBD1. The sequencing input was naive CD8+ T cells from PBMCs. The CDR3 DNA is TGCAGCGCCGAAAACCGGGACAGGGCCCTTGGGGCCAACGTCCTGACTTTC. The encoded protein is CSAENRDRALGANVLTF.